This record looks at one T cell receptor beta chain sequence and its context. This entry belongs to a study of blood T cell repertoires in COVID-19. Study-wide background: Samples taken during acute and convalescent COVID-19 were collected in the United States, Italy and Spain. The cDNA or gDNA used as material had been derived from T cells, B-cell-depleted T cells, or PBMCs.

V was trimmed by 5 bases and J by 2 bases, leaving 13 bases between them. The CDR3 has 14 amino acids. Germline V CDR1 and CDR2: SGHTA, FQGNSA. A Seattle source enrolled patients during active infection and followed them longitudinally. The authors' processing: By means of reference gene primer amplification, nucleated cell counts were estimated. Repertoires were generated with immunoSEQ multiplex PCR, while TCRdb's copy carries only in-frame clones and drops some. That table supplies the V and J calls and clone size; D and trimming were determined from the DNA. The profile covers roughly 280,000 clones, with around 86% appearing a single time and roughly 5% taken by the ten largest.

The sample taken for sequencing was peripheral blood. This clonotype originated in a woman aged 55-69 years with COVID-19, enrolled during active disease. The V gene is TRBV7-2, the J gene TRBJ2-7; a weak D match, TRBD2 (6 bases). CDR3: CASSPTSFTYEQYF. The DNA of the CDR3 is TGTGCCAGCAGCCCAACTAGCTTTACCTACGAGCAGTACTTC.